The next 28 T cell receptor beta chains were all read from a single sample in a study of T cell changes during pregnancy in multiple sclerosis. Only in-frame clones appear in the TCRdb table, and some are missing; sequencing was by immunoSEQ multiplex PCR. The sample holds under 50,000 clones, about 94% seen once. The sample was CD8+ T cells from peripheral blood mononuclear cells, taken after pregnancy. These receptors came from a female donor with multiple sclerosis, enrolled in a pregnancy study.

The chain uses TRBV5-4 and TRBJ1-3; perhaps TRBD1 as D (5 bases). Trimming took off 3 bases at V and 7 bases at J, with 14 bases between the two ends. CDR3 size: 14 residues. Germline V CDR1 and CDR2: SGHNT, YYREEE (reference sequence). The CDR3: CASSSWTEGNTIYF. For the CDR3, the DNA is TGTGCCAGCAGCTCCTGGACGGAGGGGAACACCATATATTTT.

This chain's CDR3 is CASSLTGTLYEQYF. CDR3 DNA sequence: TGTGCCAGCAGTCTAACGGGAACCCTATACGAGCAGTACTTC. V is TRBV27 and J is TRBJ2-7, with D possibly TRBD2 on 5 matching bases. The CDR3 has 14 residues. CDR1 and CDR2 from the germline V gene are MNHEY and SMNVEV (reference sequence). V gave up 5 bases and J gave up 4 bases, with 15 bases separating them.

The gene calls are TRBV11-3 and TRBJ1-2, with TRBD1 matching over 7 bases. In germline, CDR1 is SGHNT, CDR2 YENEEA. This CDR3 comprises 15 residues. V was clipped by 3 bases and J by 3 bases; unmatched bases: 7. As DNA, the CDR3 is TGTGCCAGCAGCTTGGCCGGGACAGATTACTATGGCTACACCTTC. Its protein is CASSLAGTDYYGYTF.

The J gene is TRBJ2-2, the V gene TRBV27, with 8 bases that match TRBD2. V was clipped by 10 bases and J by 6 bases; unmatched bases: 13. The length of the CDR3 is 15 residues. The germline V gene has CDR1 MNHEY and CDR2 SMNVEV (reference sequence). The CDR3 nucleotides read TGTGCCACCCGGATTAGCGGGACGGTGGCCGGGGAGCTGTTTTTT. Amino acid sequence: CATRISGTVAGELFF.

The chain has TRBV9 and TRBJ2-7, with a possible D match to TRBD1 (5 bases). CDR1 SGDLS and CDR2 YYNGEE come from the germline V gene. The CDR3 runs 16 residues. The V and J ends lost 4 bases and 5 bases respectively, with 22 bases between them. CDR3 residues: CASSPSQGRFLHEQYF. CDR3 sequence (DNA): TGTGCCAGCAGCCCCTCCCAGGGTCGGTTTCTCCACGAGCAGTACTTC.

This clone appeared a single time. The rearrangement uses TRBV5-1 and TRBJ2-1; D is perhaps TRBD2 (6 bases). Per germline, CDR1 SGHRS and CDR2 YFSETQ. Trimming left V 0 bases short and J 15 bases short, with 10 bases between. The CDR3 has 11 residues. The CDR3 coding sequence is TGCGCCAGCAGCTTGGGACTAGATGCGTTCTTC. It encodes CASSLGLDAFF.

The chain uses TRBV11-2 and TRBJ1-2, with 8 bases fitting TRBD1. Germline V gene lookup returns CDR1 SGHAT and CDR2 FQNNGV. The CDR3 runs to 13 residues. J gave up 3 bases and V 4 bases, and 1 base lay outside the gene matches. The CDR3 bases are TGTGCCAGCAGCTCACAGGGGGACTATGGCTACACCTTC. It is translated as CASSSQGDYGYTF.

CDR3 sequence reads: CASSFEVKGKGATEAFF. The CDR3 DNA sequence: TGTGCCAGCAGTTTTGAGGTAAAGGGAAAGGGAGCCACTGAAGCTTTCTTT. The chain employs TRBV28 and TRBJ1-1; no clear D gene. V was trimmed by 3 bases and J by 4 bases, leaving 21 bases between them. CDR1 MDHEN and CDR2 SYDVKM come from the germline V gene. The CDR3 has 17 amino acids.

J is TRBJ1-2 and V is TRBV29-1; tentatively, D is TRBD1 (5 bases). CDR1 SQVTM and CDR2 ANQGSEA come from the germline V gene. The CDR3 is made up of 13 amino acids. The V gene lost 7 bases and the J gene lost 2 bases, with 14 bases spanning the gap. CDR3 nucleotides: TGCAGCGCCTGGACAAGGCAAAACTATGGCTACACCTTC. Its translation: CSAWTRQNYGYTF.

The chain has TRBV19 and TRBJ2-1, with 10 bases lining up with TRBD2. The trim removed 5 bases at V and 3 bases at J, leaving 13 bases unmatched. CDR1 LNHDA and CDR2 SQIVND come from the germline V gene (reference sequence). The CDR3 sequence is 18 residues long. The CDR3 spells CASSWALLSSGSYNEQFF. DNA of the CDR3: TGTGCCAGTAGTTGGGCCCTTTTGTCTAGCGGGAGCTACAATGAGCAGTTCTTC.

This chain connects TRBV4-1 to TRBJ2-5; 8 nucleotides agree with TRBD1. With V trimmed by 0 bases and J by 1 base, 4 bases remained unmatched. The CDR3 extends over 16 amino acids. CDR1 MGHRA and CDR2 YSYEKL come from the germline V gene. The chain's CDR3 is CASSQDGTGLQETQYF. CDR3 DNA: TGCGCCAGCAGCCAAGATGGGACAGGCCTCCAAGAGACCCAGTACTTC.

J is TRBJ1-1 and V is TRBV7-8; D is perhaps TRBD1 (6 bases). The CDR3 totals 16 residues. Trimming took 1 base from V and 2 from J, leaving 14 bases between them. Germline assignment: CDR1 SGHVS and CDR2 FQNEAQ. In DNA form, the CDR3 reads TGTGCCAGCAGCTTAGAGGGGGGGGCCGGTAACACTGAAGCTTTCTTT. Protein sequence: CASSLEGGAGNTEAFF.

The genes are TRBV15 and TRBJ2-1, with 9 bases fitting TRBD1. CDR3 size: 15 residues. CDR1 and CDR2 from the germline V gene are LNHNV and YYDKDF (reference sequence). J was trimmed by 8 bases and V by 3 bases; bases with no gene match: 8. CDR3 amino acids: CATSRATGTGYEQFF. CDR3 nucleotide sequence: TGTGCCACCAGCAGGGCTACCGGGACAGGGTATGAGCAGTTCTTC.

The chain uses TRBV6-5 and TRBJ2-7; D perhaps matches TRBD1 (6 bases). This CDR3 spans 14 amino acids. Germline CDR1 MNHEY, CDR2 SVGAGI. Trimming shortened V by 6 bases and J by 0 bases, and 12 bases separated the two germline ends. The CDR3 sequence is CASRPGTRSYEQYF. As DNA, the CDR3 is TGTGCCAGCAGGCCCGGGACACGCTCCTACGAGCAGTACTTC.

A word on this clone: In the same sample, other DNA sequences code for this CDR3. CDR3 sequence: CASSFGQGYEQYF. DNA of the CDR3: TGTGCCAGCAGTTTTGGACAGGGCTACGAGCAGTACTTC. This chain uses TRBV27 with TRBJ2-7, with 8 bases identical to TRBD1. The CDR3 extends over 13 amino acids. V was clipped by 3 bases and J by 3 bases; unmatched bases: 1. CDR1 MNHEY and CDR2 SMNVEV come from the germline V gene (reference sequence).

This chain joins TRBV27 and TRBJ2-3; 10 bases align to TRBD2. V shed 6 bases and J 0 bases; nucleotides not matched to a gene: 9. The length of the CDR3 is 17 residues. CDR1 is MNHEY, CDR2 SMNVEV, per germline (reference sequence). As DNA, the CDR3 is TGTGCCAGCAGCCCTCCTAGCGGGAGATTTAGCACAGATACGCAGTATTTT. The encoded protein is CASSPPSGRFSTDTQYF.

This clone was seen a few times. This sequence joins TRBV2 and TRBJ1-5, with 7 positions matching TRBD1. The CDR3 runs 17 residues. J lost 7 bases, V lost 0 bases, and 12 bases had no gene match. Germline values: CDR1 SNHLY, CDR2 FYNNEI. This CDR3 is CASSEALGRGIGQPQHF. The DNA for the CDR3 is TGTGCCAGCAGTGAAGCCCTTGGCAGGGGGATAGGGCAGCCCCAGCATTTT.

V gene TRBV7-8 combines with J gene TRBJ1-6, with 8 bases matching TRBD1. J was trimmed by 7 bases and V by 3 bases; bases with no gene match: 2. This CDR3 region has 14 residues. CDR1 SGHVS and CDR2 FQNEAQ come from the germline V gene. CDR3 in amino acids: CASSLTGDNSPLHF. The CDR3, as DNA: TGTGCCAGCAGCTTGACAGGGGACAATTCACCCCTCCACTTT.

This clone was counted only a few times. The genes are TRBV4-1 and TRBJ1-3, with D possibly TRBD1 on 5 matching bases. The CDR3 is 15 amino acids. Per the germline V gene, CDR1 is MGHRA and CDR2 is YSYEKL. Trimming left V 1 base short and J 0 bases short, with 7 bases between. CDR3 nucleotides: TGCGCCAGCAGCCAAGGACAGTCCTCTGGAAACACCATATATTTT. Protein sequence: CASSQGQSSGNTIYF.

The rearrangement links TRBV7-9 to TRBJ1-6; 8 bases are a match to TRBD1. J was trimmed by 4 bases and V by 0 bases; bases with no gene match: 11. The CDR3 totals 19 residues. The V gene's germline CDR1 is SEHNR and CDR2 FQNEAQ (reference sequence). The CDR3 reads CASSLAQGQGRGYNSPLHF. Written as DNA, the CDR3 is TGTGCCAGCAGCTTAGCACAAGGACAGGGACGTGGGTATAATTCACCCCTCCACTTT.

The chain is built from TRBV15 and TRBJ2-1; TRBD2 is a possible D gene (5 bases). With 3 bases removed from V and 7 bases from J, the gap between germline ends came to 16 bases. Germline V lookup: CDR1 LNHNV, CDR2 YYDKDF (reference sequence). CDR3 length: 15 amino acids. The CDR3 nucleotides read TGTGCCACCAGCAGGGAGCGGAGCCCCCTGAATGAGCAGTTCTTC. Its translation is CATSRERSPLNEQFF.

V is TRBV28 and J is TRBJ2-1, with TRBD2 identical over 10 bases. CDR3 size: 14 residues. Germline CDR1 MDHEN, CDR2 SYDVKM. V trimming: 3 bases; J trimming: 7 bases; junction bases outside the gene matches: 3. CDR3 residues: CASSFSGRFNEQFF. The CDR3 DNA is TGTGCCAGCAGTTTTAGCGGGAGGTTTAATGAGCAGTTCTTC.

This chain joins TRBV7-6 and TRBJ2-5; 7 positions agree with TRBD1. V gave up 0 bases and J gave up 0 bases; unmatched junction bases: 7. Germline-derived CDR1 and CDR2 are SGHVS and FNYEAQ. This CDR3 is built from 17 residues. The CDR3 nucleotides read TGTGCCAGCAGCTTAGCCTTTACCGGGACAGACCAAGAGACCCAGTACTTC. Protein product: CASSLAFTGTDQETQYF. The entire variable domain, with the rest obtained from reference TRBV7-6 and TRBJ2-5, is as follows: GAGVSQSPRYKVTKRGQDVALRCDPISGHVSLYWYRQALGQGPEFLTYFNYEAQQDKSGLPNDRFSAERPEGSISTLTIQRTEQRDSAMYRCASSLAFTGTDQETQYFGPGTRLLVL.

This chain links TRBV7-2 with TRBJ2-1; 9 nucleotides match TRBD1. The CDR3 is 15 residues long. Unmatched junction bases numbered 0, after V lost 1 base and J lost 2 bases. CDR1 and CDR2 (germline): SGHTA, FQGNSA. CDR3 nucleotide sequence: TGTGCCAGCAGCTTAGGACAGGGGGCCTACAATGAGCAGTTCTTC. Translating it yields CASSLGQGAYNEQFF.

The chain is built from TRBV7-6 and TRBJ2-1, with 9 positions matching TRBD2. Trimming took 6 bases from V and 8 from J; bases not matched to a gene: 8. The germline V gene has CDR1 SGHVS and CDR2 FNYEAQ. This CDR3 has 14 amino acids. CDR3 sequence reads: CASSRSGGIDEQFF. In DNA, the CDR3 is TGTGCCAGCAGTCGTAGCGGGGGTATCGATGAGCAGTTCTTC.

The V call is TRBV12-5, the J call TRBJ2-1; D ambiguous. Germline CDR1 and CDR2: LGHNT and FRNRAP. This CDR3 has 14 residues. V was clipped by 5 bases and J by 2 bases, with 10 bases between them. The chain's CDR3 is CASGPASPYNEQFF. The CDR3 DNA reads as TGTGCTAGTGGTCCCGCTAGTCCCTACAATGAGCAGTTCTTC.

The chain employs TRBV19 and TRBJ2-7; D is ambiguous. The CDR3 is 13 amino acids. Between the trimmed V and J ends, which lost 2 bases and 5 bases, there was a span of 10 bases. Germline-derived CDR1 and CDR2 are LNHDA and SQIVND (reference sequence). CDR3 residues: CASSIWPGNEQYF. The DNA of the CDR3 is TGTGCCAGTAGTATATGGCCTGGCAACGAGCAGTACTTC.

This clone was seen a single time. The chain is built from TRBV11-2 and TRBJ2-5; weak D call: TRBD2 (5 bases). Between the trimmed V and J ends, which lost 2 bases and 5 bases, there was a span of 12 bases. From germline, CDR1 is SGHAT and CDR2 FQNNGV. The CDR3 consists of 14 residues. The CDR3 spells CASSLITPGETQYF. The CDR3 DNA is TGTGCCAGCAGCTTAATCACCCCGGGGGAGACCCAGTACTTC.